This T cell receptor beta chain was identified during a study of T cells after yellow fever vaccination. Overall study results and limits: Among all clonotypes, a small share was observed in both CD4 and CD8 compartments. Weaker, the secondary response peaked sooner, at day 5 versus 15. Re-detected after boosting: most primary clones, 96% of CD4 and about 85% of CD8. Abundant clonotypes (contaminants from the bulk population) could be present in FACS-sorted repertoires.

Between the trimmed V and J ends, which lost 1 base and 1 base, there was a span of 10 bases. The CDR3 has 15 amino acids. CDR1 and CDR2 from the germline V gene are MGHRA and YSYEKL. Of note for this clonotype: Its antigen remains unidentified.

TCRdb called the 5' RACE reads again in MiXCR, with one record for every CDR3 protein. The data show 100,000 to 150,000 distinct CDR3 sequences, roughly 15% seen once. The clonotype originates from a man younger than 30 who received the YFV17D yellow fever vaccine. The J gene is TRBJ2-5, the V gene TRBV4-1, with D unresolved. The source material was CD8+ T cells sorted from PBMCs, sampled 5 days after the yellow fever booster vaccination. The CDR3 DNA sequence: TGCGCCAGCAGCCAAGGCGAGACGCTCCAAGAGACCCAGTACTTC. Its translation: CASSQGETLQETQYF.